This T cell receptor (beta chain) was observed in a study of T-cell reconstitution after alpha-beta-depleted transplantation in children. As it was prepared, the TCRbeta library received unique molecular identifiers. TCRdb reanalysed the PCR reads using MiXCR and keeps one entry per CDR3 protein. The data hold fewer than 550,000 distinct CDR3 sequences, with over 10% observed a single time. This clonotype was seen a handful of times. The V end lost 1 base, the J end lost 4 bases, and 10 bases lay between the germline ends. CDR3 length equals 14 residues. The sequenced sample was PBMCs, mostly from graft donor cells, obtained 180 days after TCRalphabeta/CD19-depleted stem cell transplant. This sequence was found in a female patient younger than 10 who had a stem cell transplant for aplastic anemia, so the T cells may come from the graft donor. The chain is built from TRBV12-3 or TRBV12-4 and TRBJ1-1; D gene unclear. The CDR3 region has the DNA TGTGCCAGCAGTTTAGGGCTGTTCCCCACTGAAGCTTTCTTT. This encodes CASSLGLFPTEAFF.